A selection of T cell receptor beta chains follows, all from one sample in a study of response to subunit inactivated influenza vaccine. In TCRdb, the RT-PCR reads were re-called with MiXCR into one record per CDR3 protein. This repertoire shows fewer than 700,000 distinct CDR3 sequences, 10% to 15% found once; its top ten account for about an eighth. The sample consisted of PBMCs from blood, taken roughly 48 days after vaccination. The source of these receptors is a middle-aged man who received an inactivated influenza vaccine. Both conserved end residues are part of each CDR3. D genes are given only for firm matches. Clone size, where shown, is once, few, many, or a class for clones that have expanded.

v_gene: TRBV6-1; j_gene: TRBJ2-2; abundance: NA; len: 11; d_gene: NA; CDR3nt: TGTGCCAGCAGTGATGGGAGGGAGCTGTTTTTT; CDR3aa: CASSDGRELFF
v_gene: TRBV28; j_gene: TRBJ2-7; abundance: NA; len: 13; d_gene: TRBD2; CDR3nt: TGTGCCAGCACTAGCGGGACCCCCTACGAGCAGTACTTC; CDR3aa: CASTSGTPYEQYF
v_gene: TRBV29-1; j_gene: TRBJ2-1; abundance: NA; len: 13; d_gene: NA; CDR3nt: TGCAGCGCCGTGAAATGGACGTACAATGAGCAGTTCTTC; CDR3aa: CSAVKWTYNEQFF
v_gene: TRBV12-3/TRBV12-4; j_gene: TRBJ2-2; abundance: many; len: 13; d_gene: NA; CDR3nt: TGTGCCAGCAGTTCCGGACTAACCGGGGAGCTGTTTTTT; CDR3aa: CASSSGLTGELFF
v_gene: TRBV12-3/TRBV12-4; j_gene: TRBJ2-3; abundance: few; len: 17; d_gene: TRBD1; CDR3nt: TGTGCCAGCAGTCCAGCCACCGGGACAGGGGAGGCAGATACGCAGTATTTT; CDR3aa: CASSPATGTGEADTQYF
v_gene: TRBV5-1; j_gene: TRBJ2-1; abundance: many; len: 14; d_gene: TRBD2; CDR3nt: TGCGCCAGCAGAGGGACTAGCGGGGGATTGGGGCAGTTCTTC; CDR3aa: CASRGTSGGLGQFF
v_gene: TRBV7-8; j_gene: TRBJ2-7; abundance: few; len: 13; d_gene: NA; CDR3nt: TGTGCCAGCAGCAAGGTGGCAATCTACGAGCAGTACTTC; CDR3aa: CASSKVAIYEQYF
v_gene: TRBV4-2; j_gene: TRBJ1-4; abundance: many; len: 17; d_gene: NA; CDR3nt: TGTGCCAGCAGCCAAGACGGGCACTTTGCAACTAATGAAAAACTGTTTTTT; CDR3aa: CASSQDGHFATNEKLFF
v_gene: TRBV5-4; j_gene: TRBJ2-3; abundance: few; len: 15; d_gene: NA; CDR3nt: TGTGCCAGCAGCCCGGGACTCGTTGAGGCAGATACGCAGTATTTT; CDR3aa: CASSPGLVEADTQYF
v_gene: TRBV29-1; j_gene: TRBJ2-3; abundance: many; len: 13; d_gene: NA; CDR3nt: TGCAGCGTTGCCTACAGGTCTCGGGATACGCAGTATTTT; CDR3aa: CSVAYRSRDTQYF
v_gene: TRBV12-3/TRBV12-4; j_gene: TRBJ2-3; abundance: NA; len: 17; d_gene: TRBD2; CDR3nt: TGTGCCAGCAGACCGGGACTAGCGGGGGGCCCTGCAGATACGCAGTATTTT; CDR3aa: CASRPGLAGGPADTQYF
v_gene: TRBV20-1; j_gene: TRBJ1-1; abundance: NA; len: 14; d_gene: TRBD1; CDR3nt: TGCAGTGCTAGTCGGACAGGGGTGAACACTGAAGCTTTCTTT; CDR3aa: CSASRTGVNTEAFF
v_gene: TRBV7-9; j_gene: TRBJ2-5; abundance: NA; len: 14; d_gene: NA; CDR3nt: TGTGCCAGCAGCGCAAATACAGGGCGGGAGACCCAGTACTTC; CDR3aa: CASSANTGRETQYF
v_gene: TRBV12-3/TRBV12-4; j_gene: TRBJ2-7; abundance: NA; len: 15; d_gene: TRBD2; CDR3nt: TGTGCCAGCAGTTGGGCTAGCGGGGGGGGCTACGAGCAGTACTTC; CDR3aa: CASSWASGGGYEQYF
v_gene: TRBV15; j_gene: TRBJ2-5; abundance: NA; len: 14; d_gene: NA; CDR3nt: TGTGCCACCAGTCACGGGCGGAACCAAGAGACCCAGTACTTC; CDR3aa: CATSHGRNQETQYF
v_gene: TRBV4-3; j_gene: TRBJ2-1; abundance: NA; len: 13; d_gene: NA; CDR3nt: TGCGCCAGCAGCCAAGTCCAGGGGTATGAGCAGTTCTTC; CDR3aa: CASSQVQGYEQFF
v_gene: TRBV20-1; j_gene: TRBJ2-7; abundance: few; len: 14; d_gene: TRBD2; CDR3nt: TGCAGTGCGGAACTAGCGGGGGCCTCCTACGAGCAGTACTTC; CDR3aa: CSAELAGASYEQYF
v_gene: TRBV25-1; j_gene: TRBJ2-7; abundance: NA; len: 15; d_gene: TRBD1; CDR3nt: TGTGCCAGCAGTGAAAAGAGGACAGGGAGCTCATGGCAGTACTTC; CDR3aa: CASSEKRTGSSWQYF
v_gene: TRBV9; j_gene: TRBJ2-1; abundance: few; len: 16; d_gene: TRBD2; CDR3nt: TGTGCCAGCAGCGAAGTAGCTAGCGGGGTTTACAATGAGCAGTTCTTC; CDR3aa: CASSEVASGVYNEQFF
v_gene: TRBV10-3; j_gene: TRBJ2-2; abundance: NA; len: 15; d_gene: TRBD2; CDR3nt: TGTGCCATCAGCGGGACTAGCGGGGGGGTCGGGGAGCTGTTTTTT; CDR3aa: CAISGTSGGVGELFF
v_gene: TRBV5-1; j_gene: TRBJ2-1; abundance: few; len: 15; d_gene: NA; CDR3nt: TGCGCCAGCACCGGACTTGACCCAAGAGACAATGAGCAGTTCTTC; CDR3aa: CASTGLDPRDNEQFF
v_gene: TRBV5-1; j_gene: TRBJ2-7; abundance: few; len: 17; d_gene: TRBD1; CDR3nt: TGCGCCAGCAGCTTGAAAATTAACCGGGACAGGGCTCCCGAGCAGTACTTC; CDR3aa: CASSLKINRDRAPEQYF
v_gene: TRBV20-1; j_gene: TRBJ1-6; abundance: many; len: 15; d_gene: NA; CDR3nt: TGCAGTGCCCCCCGGGACACTTACTATAATTCACCCCTCCACTTT; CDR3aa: CSAPRDTYYNSPLHF
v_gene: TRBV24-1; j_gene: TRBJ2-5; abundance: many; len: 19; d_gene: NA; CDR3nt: TGTGCCACCAGTGAAGTCTTAGGGAGTGGCGGATTGTACCAAGAGACCCAGTACTTC; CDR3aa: CATSEVLGSGGLYQETQYF
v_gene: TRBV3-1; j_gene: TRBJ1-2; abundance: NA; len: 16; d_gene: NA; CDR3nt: TGTGCCAGCAGCCAAGCGAGCAGAGAACCCTACTATGGCTACACCTTC; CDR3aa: CASSQASREPYYGYTF
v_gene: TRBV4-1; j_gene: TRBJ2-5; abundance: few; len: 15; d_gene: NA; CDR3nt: TGCGCCAGCAGCCAAGGGGGGTTGCGGCAAGAGACCCAGTACTTC; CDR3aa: CASSQGGLRQETQYF
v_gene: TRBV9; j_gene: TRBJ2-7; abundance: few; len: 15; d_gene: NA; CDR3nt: TGTGCCAGCAGCGTAGCCGCGGGTCACTCCTACGAGCAGTACTTC; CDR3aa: CASSVAAGHSYEQYF
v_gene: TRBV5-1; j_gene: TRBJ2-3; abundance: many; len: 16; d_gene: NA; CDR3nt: TGCGCCAGCAGCATCGAAACCGGAGGGGTTGCGGATACGCAGTATTTT; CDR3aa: CASSIETGGVADTQYF
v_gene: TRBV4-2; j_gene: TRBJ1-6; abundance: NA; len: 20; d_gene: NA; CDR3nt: TGTGCCAGCAGCCAAGACGGGGTTAAAGGAGGATACTCCTATAATTCACCCCTCCACTTT; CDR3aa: CASSQDGVKGGYSYNSPLHF
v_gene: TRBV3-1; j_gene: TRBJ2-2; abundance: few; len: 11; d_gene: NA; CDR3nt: TGTGCCAGCAGCCCGGGTTGGGAGCTGTTTTTT; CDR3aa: CASSPGWELFF
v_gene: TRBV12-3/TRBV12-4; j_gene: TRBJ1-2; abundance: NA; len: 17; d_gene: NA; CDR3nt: TGTGCCAGCAGCCACCCACGGGGGGGCCGAGGAAAATATGGCTACACCTTC; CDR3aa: CASSHPRGGRGKYGYTF
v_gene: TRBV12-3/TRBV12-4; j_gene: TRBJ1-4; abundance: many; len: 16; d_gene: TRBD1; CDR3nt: TGTGCCAGCAGCCCCGGGACAGGGGGCGCTTCTGAAAAACTGTTTTTT; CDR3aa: CASSPGTGGASEKLFF
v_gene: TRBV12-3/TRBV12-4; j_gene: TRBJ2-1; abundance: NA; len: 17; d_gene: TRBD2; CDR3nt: TGTGCCAGCAGTACGGGGACTAGCGGGGGGGCCTACAATGAGCAGTTCTTC; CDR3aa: CASSTGTSGGAYNEQFF
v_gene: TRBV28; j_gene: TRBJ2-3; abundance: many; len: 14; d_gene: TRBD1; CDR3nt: TGTGCCAGCAGTCAGGGACAGGGGACAGATACGCAGTATTTT; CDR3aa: CASSQGQGTDTQYF
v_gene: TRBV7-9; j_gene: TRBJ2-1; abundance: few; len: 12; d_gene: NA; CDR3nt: TGTGCCAGCAGCTTAGTTTTATATGAGCAGTTCTTC; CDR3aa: CASSLVLYEQFF
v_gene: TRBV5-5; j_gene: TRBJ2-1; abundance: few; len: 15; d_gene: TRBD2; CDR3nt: TGTGCCAGCAGCAAGGGACTAGCGAAGGACAATGAGCAGTTCTTC; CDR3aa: CASSKGLAKDNEQFF
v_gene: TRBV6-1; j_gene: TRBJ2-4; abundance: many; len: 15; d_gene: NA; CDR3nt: TGTGCCAGCAGACCCACAGGAGAAGCCAAAAACATTCAGTACTTC; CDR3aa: CASRPTGEAKNIQYF
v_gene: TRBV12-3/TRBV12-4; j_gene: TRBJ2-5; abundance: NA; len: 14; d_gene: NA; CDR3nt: TGTGCCAGCAATCAACAGGGCCTCCAAGAGACCCAGTACTTC; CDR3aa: CASNQQGLQETQYF
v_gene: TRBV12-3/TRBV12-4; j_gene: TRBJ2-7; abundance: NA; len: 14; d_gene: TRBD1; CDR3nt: TGTGCCAGCAGCCCCGCCGGGACAGGTTACGAGCAGTACTTC; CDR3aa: CASSPAGTGYEQYF
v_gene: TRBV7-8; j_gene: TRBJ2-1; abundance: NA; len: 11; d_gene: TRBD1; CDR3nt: TGTGCCAGCGTACGACAGGGGGTGGAGATCTTC; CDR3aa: CASVRQGVEIF
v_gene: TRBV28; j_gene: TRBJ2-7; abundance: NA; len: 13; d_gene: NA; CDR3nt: TGTGCCAGCGGAGGGGCAGCACGGGTCGAGCAGTACTTC; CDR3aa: CASGGAARVEQYF
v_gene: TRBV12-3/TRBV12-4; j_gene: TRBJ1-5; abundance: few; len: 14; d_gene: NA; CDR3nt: TGTGCCAGCAGTTTTGCGCAGGGCAATCAGCCCCAGCATTTT; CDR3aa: CASSFAQGNQPQHF
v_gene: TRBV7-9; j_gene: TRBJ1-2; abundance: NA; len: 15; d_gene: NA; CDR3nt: TGTGCCAGCAGCTTAGCGGGCCCTGCGAACTATGGCTACACCTTC; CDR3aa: CASSLAGPANYGYTF
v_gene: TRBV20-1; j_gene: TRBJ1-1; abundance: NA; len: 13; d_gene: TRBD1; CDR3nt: TGCAGTGCGGACCTGGGACAGGGAATATCAGCTTTCTTT; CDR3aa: CSADLGQGISAFF
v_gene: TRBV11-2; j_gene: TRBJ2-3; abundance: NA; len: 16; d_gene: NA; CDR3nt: TGTGCCAGCAGCCCAGGGGAAGGACGCCGCACAGATACGCAGTATTTT; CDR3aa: CASSPGEGRRTDTQYF
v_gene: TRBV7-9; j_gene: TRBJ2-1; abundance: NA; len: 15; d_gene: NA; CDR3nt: TGTGCCAGCAGCTTACCTACTAAACGAGGGAATGAGCAGTTCTTC; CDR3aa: CASSLPTKRGNEQFF